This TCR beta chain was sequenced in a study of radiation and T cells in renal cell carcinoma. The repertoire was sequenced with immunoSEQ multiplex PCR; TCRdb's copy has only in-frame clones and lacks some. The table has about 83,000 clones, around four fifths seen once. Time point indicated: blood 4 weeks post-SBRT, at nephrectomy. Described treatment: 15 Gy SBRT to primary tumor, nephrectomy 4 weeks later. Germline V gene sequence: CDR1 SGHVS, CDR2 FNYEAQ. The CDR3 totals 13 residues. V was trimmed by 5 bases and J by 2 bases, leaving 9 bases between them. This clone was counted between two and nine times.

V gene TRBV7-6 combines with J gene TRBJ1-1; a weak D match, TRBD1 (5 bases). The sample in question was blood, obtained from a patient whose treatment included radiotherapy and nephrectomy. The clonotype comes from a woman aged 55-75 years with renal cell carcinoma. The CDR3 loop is CASSPTGNTEAFF. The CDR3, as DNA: TGTGCCAGCAGCCCCACAGGTAACACTGAAGCTTTCTTT.